Below are 18 T cell receptor beta chains sequenced from a single sample in a study of shared clonotypes between healthy human individuals. The assay was immunoSEQ multiplex PCR, and TCRdb's table has in-frame clones only and misses some. This repertoire shows 2 million to 2.5 million clones, just under 95% found once; its top ten account for around 0.4%. Material for sequencing was naive CD4+ T cells from PBMCs. Regarding subset: CD45RA+ positively selected. These receptors all come from a man between 18 and 29 years old in good health. Some clones in this sample may be carry-over from other donors' samples.

The rearrangement links TRBV6-1 to TRBJ1-4, with D maybe TRBD1 (5 bases). Between the trimmed V and J ends, which lost 0 bases and 8 bases, there was a span of 19 bases. Germline V CDR1 and CDR2: MNHNS, SASEGT. The CDR3 spans 17 residues. CDR3 nucleotide sequence: TGTGCCAGCAGTGAAGCCGGGACGAGGTGGTGGCCGGAAAAACTGTTTTTT. This encodes CASSEAGTRWWPEKLFF.

The CDR3 reads CASSLVAPTQYF. CDR3 nucleotides: TGTGCCAGCAGCTTAGTCGCCCCGACCCAGTACTTC. The chain links TRBV11-2 to TRBJ2-5; D call uncertain. This CDR3 comprises 12 residues. Trimming cost V 1 base and J 7 bases, with 7 bases left between them. CDR1 SGHAT and CDR2 FQNNGV come from the germline V gene. Filled out from reference TRBV11-2 and TRBJ2-5, the complete variable domain reads EAGVAQSPRYKIIEKRQSVAFWCNPISGHATLYWYQQILGQGPKLLIQFQNNGVVDDSQLPKDRFSAERLKGVDSTLKIQPAKLEDSAVYLCASSLVAPTQYFGPGTRLLVL.

The chain is built from TRBV7-9 and TRBJ1-6; D gene ambiguous. Between the trimmed V and J ends, which lost 0 bases and 6 bases, there was a span of 6 bases. Germline V gives CDR1 SEHNR, CDR2 FQNEAQ (reference sequence). The CDR3 is 14 residues long. The CDR3 here is CASSLAQPNSPLHF. The DNA for the CDR3 is TGTGCCAGCAGCTTAGCACAGCCTAATTCACCCCTCCACTTT.

This chain connects TRBV2 to TRBJ1-4, with D hard to call. The ends were cut back, 2 bases at V and 7 bases at J, with 5 bases in the middle. The CDR3 is made up of 12 amino acids. CDR1 is SNHLY, CDR2 FYNNEI, per germline. The CDR3: CASSELGEKLFF. CDR3 DNA sequence: TGTGCCAGCAGTGAACTCGGTGAAAAACTGTTTTTT.

The V call is TRBV9, the J call TRBJ2-3; 10 nucleotides agree with TRBD2. This CDR3 is built from 18 residues. V gave up 4 bases and J gave up 5 bases; unmatched junction bases: 16. Germline V CDR1 and CDR2: SGDLS, YYNGEE. The CDR3 DNA reads as TGTGCCAGCAGCCCACGTATAGTCAGCGGGAGGGTTCTAGATACGCAGTATTTT. Protein: CASSPRIVSGRVLDTQYF.

This chain joins TRBV7-8 and TRBJ2-1; D unclear. Trimming removed 2 bases at V and 10 bases at J, with 6 bases between. The germline V gene encodes CDR1 SGHVS and CDR2 FQNEAQ. The CDR3 extends over 11 amino acids. In nucleotides, the CDR3 is TGTGCCAGCAGCTTATTGGCGGAGCAGTTCTTC. Translating gives CASSLLAEQFF.

The chain couples TRBV7-2 to TRBJ2-3, with D perhaps given as TRBD1 or TRBD2 (6 bases each). V was cut by 4 bases and J by 2 bases, with 16 bases left in between. Germline V lookup: CDR1 SGHTA, CDR2 FQGNSA. The CDR3 extends over 16 amino acids. The CDR3 nucleotides read TGTGCCAGCAGCTCGAAGGGGGGTCCGGCCACAGATACGCAGTATTTT. Translating it yields CASSSKGGPATDTQYF.

V is TRBV5-4 and J is TRBJ2-4; tentative D call: TRBD1 (5 bases). The CDR3 loop spans 14 amino acids. Germline V gene lookup returns CDR1 SGHNT and CDR2 YYREEE (reference sequence). The V end lost 0 bases, the J end lost 8 bases, and 12 bases lay between the germline ends. The CDR3 region has the DNA TGTGCCAGCAGCTTGGGGCAGGGCCAATACATTCAGTACTTC. Protein product: CASSLGQGQYIQYF.

The chain recombines TRBV7-9 with TRBJ1-1, with TRBD1 matching over 9 bases. The CDR3 consists of 15 residues. V was clipped by 2 bases and J by 6 bases; unmatched bases: 7. Germline V gene sequence: CDR1 SEHNR, CDR2 FQNEAQ (reference sequence). The chain's CDR3 is CASSLRDRVIPEAFF. CDR3 DNA sequence: TGTGCCAGCAGCTTAAGGGACAGGGTGATCCCTGAAGCTTTCTTT.

The chain carries TRBV5-1 and TRBJ2-3; 7 bases fit TRBD2. V dropped 4 bases and J dropped 1; count of bases not matched to a gene: 9. CDR1 SGHRS and CDR2 YFSETQ come from the germline V gene. The CDR3 covers 16 residues. This CDR3 reads CASSARGLVGTDTQYF. CDR3 in DNA: TGCGCCAGCAGCGCTCGTGGACTAGTCGGCACAGATACGCAGTATTTT.

The CDR3 DNA reads TGCGCCAGCAGCCAAGGGCGGACAGGGCAACCCTATGGCTACACCTTC. Protein sequence: CASSQGRTGQPYGYTF. The chain joins TRBV4-3 to TRBJ1-2, with TRBD1 matching 8 bases. The junction had 8 bases not matched to a gene; V was cut back by 1 base and J by 4 bases. The V gene's germline CDR1 is LGHNA and CDR2 YSLEER. The CDR3 runs to 16 residues.

The chain links TRBV30 to TRBJ2-7; D is perhaps TRBD2 (6 bases). Germline loops: CDR1 GTSNPN, CDR2 SVGIG (reference sequence). This CDR3 is 13 amino acids long. V was clipped by 0 bases and J by 7 bases, with 13 bases between them. The CDR3 DNA sequence: TGTGCCTGGAGTGTAAGCGGGCTGGGAGAGCAGTACTTC. Amino acids: CAWSVSGLGEQYF. The whole variable domain, filled in from reference TRBV30 and TRBJ2-7, reads SQTIHQWPATLVQPVGSPLSLECTVEGTSNPNLYWYRQAAGRGLQLLFYSVGIGQISSEVPQNLSASRPQDRQFILSSKKLLLSDSGFYLCAWSVSGLGEQYFGPGTRLTVT.

Of note for this clone: This CDR3 is also generated by other DNA sequences in the sample. V and J are TRBV30 and TRBJ1-5; a possible D gene is TRBD1 (5 bases). The CDR3 loop spans 13 amino acids. The germline V gene encodes CDR1 GTSNPN and CDR2 SVGIG (reference sequence). The V and J ends lost 0 bases and 3 bases respectively, with 6 bases between them. The CDR3 reads CAWSVQVNQPQHF. The CDR3 coding sequence is TGTGCCTGGAGTGTACAGGTCAATCAGCCCCAGCATTTT.

V is TRBV29-1 and J is TRBJ2-5; 7 bases map to TRBD2. TRBJ2-7 explains the end of the DNA better; the J call may be wrong. Germline-derived CDR1 and CDR2 are SQVTM and ANQGSEA. The CDR3 sequence is 12 residues long. CDR3 protein: CSAGAGAYEQYF. The CDR3 nucleotides are TGCAGCGCTGGGGCGGGAGCCTACGAGCAGTACTTC.

The J gene is TRBJ1-5, the V gene TRBV19; D gene ambiguous. V shed 6 bases and J shed 9 bases, with 18 bases lying between them. The CDR3 totals 14 residues. Germline-derived CDR1 and CDR2 are LNHDA and SQIVND (reference sequence). The CDR3 coding sequence is TGTGCCAGTAGACCAGGAATGGTCGAGGGGCCCCAGCATTTT. It codes for CASRPGMVEGPQHF.

The J gene is TRBJ2-2, the V gene TRBV5-1, with 10 nucleotides matching TRBD2. In germline, CDR1 is SGHRS, CDR2 YFSETQ. With V trimmed by 1 base and J by 7 bases, 4 bases remained unmatched. This CDR3 spans 15 amino acids. The CDR3 is CASSLLAGVGGELFF. CDR3 DNA sequence: TGCGCCAGCAGCTTGCTAGCGGGAGTCGGCGGGGAGCTGTTTTTT.

V usage is TRBV7-9 and J usage is TRBJ2-3; D is unresolved. Germline V gene lookup returns CDR1 SEHNR and CDR2 FQNEAQ (reference sequence). This CDR3 is built from 13 residues. V gave up 2 bases and J gave up 5 bases, with 8 bases separating them. The CDR3 bases are TGTGCCAGCAGCTTACTTCGGCAAGATACGCAGTATTTT. It encodes CASSLLRQDTQYF. Complete variable domain (other parts from reference TRBV7-9 and TRBJ2-3): DTGVSQNPRHKITKRGQNVTFRCDPISEHNRLYWYRQTLGQGPEFLTYFQNEAQLEKSRLLSDRFSAERPKGSFSTLEIQRTEQGDSAMYLCASSLLRQDTQYFGPGTRLTVL.

As concerns this clone: The same CDR3 arises from other DNA sequences in this sample as well. The chain uses TRBV5-4 and TRBJ1-1; 7 nucleotides align to TRBD1. Germline CDR1 reads SGHNT; CDR2 reads YYREEE (reference sequence). Unmatched junction bases numbered 4, after V lost 4 bases and J lost 1 base. CDR3 length equals 14 residues. The CDR3 bases are TGTGCCAGCAGCAGCGGGACAGCGAACACTGAAGCTTTCTTT. It yields the protein CASSSGTANTEAFF.